The rows below give T cell receptor beta chains drawn from one sample of a study of blood T cell repertoires in COVID-19. The protocol was immunoSEQ multiplex PCR, while the TCRdb copy is restricted to in-frame clones and leaves out a portion. This sample has hundreds of thousands of clones, with about 87% found just once. Sequenced: peripheral blood. Receptor source: a woman in her late teens or twenties with acute or convalescent COVID-19. The CDR3 runs from the conserved cysteine through the conserved F or W. Fields, in order: V gene, J gene, clone size, D gene, CDR3 DNA, CDR3 protein. The D gene is left open where the match is weak. Clone size is given for some rows only: seen once, a few or many times, or a class if the clone is expanded.

TRBV2	TRBJ1-5	-	TRBD1	TGTGCCAGCCCCGAGAGAGGGGGCCAAGAGCCCCAGCATTTT	CASPERGGQEPQHF
TRBV9	TRBJ1-1	-	-	TGTGCCAGCAGCGTAGGGCCCGGACAGAACACTGAAGCTTTCTTT	CASSVGPGQNTEAFF
TRBV7-9	TRBJ2-1	-	-	TGTGCCAGCAGCCGACAGGGCGGGGAGAATGAGCAGTTCTTC	CASSRQGGENEQFF
TRBV12-5	TRBJ1-1	-	TRBD1	TGTGCTAGTGGCCCCCGGACAGGGGGAGCTTTCTTT	CASGPRTGGAFF
TRBV4-1	TRBJ1-2	-	TRBD1	TGCGCCAGCAGCCGGGGACGCACAGGGGGCGCGTCTGGCTACACCTTC	CASSRGRTGGASGYTF
TRBV6-4	TRBJ2-1	few	TRBD2	TGTGCCAGCAGTGACCTAGCGGGGGGAGGCGATGAGCAGTTCTTC	CASSDLAGGGDEQFF
TRBV19	TRBJ2-4	-	TRBD2	TGTGCCAGTAGTAGATCCCCGGGGGGAAACATTCAGTACTTC	CASSRSPGGNIQYF
TRBV12-2	TRBJ2-1	-	-	TGTGCAAGTCGCTTAGGAAGACAGGGAGACAATGAGCAGTTCTTC	CASRLGRQGDNEQFF
TRBV11-2	TRBJ2-1	few	TRBD1	TGTGCCAGCAGCTCGTACAGGGGGTTAGCGAATGAGCAGTTCTTC	CASSSYRGLANEQFF
TRBV6-4	TRBJ2-2	few	TRBD1	TGTGCCAGCAGTACCGGACAGGGCGGCACCGGGGAGCTGTTTTTT	CASSTGQGGTGELFF
TRBV3-1/TRBV3-2	TRBJ2-5	-	-	TGTGCCAGCAGCCAAGCGTTGACTTATCAAGAGACCCAGTACTTC	CASSQALTYQETQYF
TRBV9	TRBJ2-2	-	TRBD2	TGTGCCAGCAGCTCCCGACCGGGACTAGCGGGGCCCTTCACCGGGGAGCTGTTTTTT	CASSSRPGLAGPFTGELFF
TRBV2	TRBJ2-6	-	-	TGTGCCAGCAGTGTCAGTGCAGGTAGGGCCAACGTCCTGACTTTC	CASSVSAGRANVLTF
TRBV3-1/TRBV3-2	TRBJ1-2	few	-	TGTGCCAGCAGCCAAGATATTGGACAAGACTATGGCTACACCTTC	CASSQDIGQDYGYTF
TRBV9	TRBJ2-2	once	-	TGTGCCAGCAGCGTAGGAGCGGTTCAATCCGGGGAGCTGTTTTTT	CASSVGAVQSGELFF
TRBV4-2	TRBJ1-2	-	-	TGTGCCAGCAGCCAGGGTGTTGGGGCAGGCTATGGCTACACCTTC	CASSQGVGAGYGYTF
TRBV5-4	TRBJ2-7	-	-	TGTGCCAGCAGCCGACGCGGGGCAGGGTGGTCCTACGAGCAGTACTTC	CASSRRGAGWSYEQYF
TRBV9	TRBJ1-1	-	TRBD1	TGTGCCAGCAGCAGACAGGGGGGGAACACTGAAGCTTTCTTT	CASSRQGGNTEAFF
TRBV12-3/TRBV12-4	TRBJ1-4	-	TRBD1	TGTGCCAGCAGGGGACAGGGAGATGAAAAACTGTTTTTT	CASRGQGDEKLFF
TRBV5-1	TRBJ2-3	-	TRBD2	TGCGCCAGCAGCTCTAGCGGGGGGGCCTGGGGACCCGACACGCAGTATTTT	CASSSSGGAWGPDTQYF
TRBV24-1	TRBJ2-5	-	TRBD1	TGTGCCACCAGTCGGTCAGGGGGCGCGGAGACCCAGTACTTC	CATSRSGGAETQYF
TRBV5-4	TRBJ2-3	-	-	TGTGCCAGCAGCCCGGGACTGGGGCGGGATACGCAGTATTTT	CASSPGLGRDTQYF
TRBV27	TRBJ1-1	-	-	TGTGCCAGCAGTTTTGGGGCAGGACACACTGAAGCTTTCTTT	CASSFGAGHTEAFF
TRBV3-1/TRBV3-2	TRBJ2-5	once	TRBD2	TGTGCCAGCAGCCAGATTAGCGGGGGGGCCTGGGAGACCCAGTACTTC	CASSQISGGAWETQYF
TRBV2	TRBJ1-5	-	-	TGTGCCAGCAGGGAGATGGGGCAGGGTGATCAGCCCCAGCATTTT	CASREMGQGDQPQHF
TRBV7-2	TRBJ2-7	-	-	TGTGCCAGCAGCTTATCCAGCTACGAGCAGTACTTC	CASSLSSYEQYF
TRBV20-1	TRBJ2-3	-	-	TGCAGTGCCCAGAAGGGGGATACGCAGTATTTT	CSAQKGDTQYF
TRBV27	TRBJ1-5	-	TRBD1	TGTGCCAGCATCCCTTATGGGGACAGGGCCTATAGCAATCAGCCCCAGCATTTT	CASIPYGDRAYSNQPQHF
TRBV11-1	TRBJ2-3	-	TRBD2	TGTGCCAGCAGCTTAGTGCGGGGGGGCCTCACAGATACGCAGTATTTT	CASSLVRGGLTDTQYF
TRBV10-3	TRBJ1-2	-	TRBD1	TGTGCCATCAGTCAAGACAGGGATTATGGCTACACCTTC	CAISQDRDYGYTF
TRBV3-1/TRBV3-2	TRBJ2-3	-	TRBD1	TGTGCCAGCAGCCCCTCACACTCTCCCCCGGACAGGAGCACAGATACGCAGTATTTT	CASSPSHSPPDRSTDTQYF
TRBV11-2	TRBJ1-1	-	TRBD1	TGTGCCAGCAGCTTCACAGGGGTAATGAACACTGAAGCTTTCTTT	CASSFTGVMNTEAFF
TRBV5-1	TRBJ1-2	-	TRBD1	TGCGCCAGCAGCTTGGCCGGACAGGGCCTAGATGGCTACACCTTC	CASSLAGQGLDGYTF
TRBV30	TRBJ1-1	-	-	TGTGCCTGGAACCCACGGGGGTTGAACACTGAAGCTTTCTTT	CAWNPRGLNTEAFF
TRBV5-4	TRBJ2-5	few	-	TGTGCCAGCAGCTCAGCCAGGGATGGGGAGACCCAGTACTTC	CASSSARDGETQYF
TRBV10-1	TRBJ1-1	-	TRBD1	TGCGCCAGCAGTGAGTTCCGGGACAGGTTATCTTTCGAGAACACTGAAGCTTTCTTT	CASSEFRDRLSFENTEAFF
TRBV6-4	TRBJ2-2	once	-	TGTGCCAGCAGTGATGGGAATGACAGAACCGCCGGGGAGCTGTTTTTT	CASSDGNDRTAGELFF
TRBV4-3	TRBJ1-4	-	-	TGCGCCAGCAGCCAAGAGTTAACCGGGACTCCAGGGATGGGGGATGAAAAACTGTTTTTT	CASSQELTGTPGMGDEKLFF
TRBV6-5	TRBJ2-2	-	TRBD1	TGTGCCAGCCGGGCAGGGGGCACCGGGGAGCTGTTTTTT	CASRAGGTGELFF
TRBV4-1	TRBJ2-7	-	-	TGCGCCAGCAGCCAAGTCGATAGCCCACACGAGCAGTACTTC	CASSQVDSPHEQYF